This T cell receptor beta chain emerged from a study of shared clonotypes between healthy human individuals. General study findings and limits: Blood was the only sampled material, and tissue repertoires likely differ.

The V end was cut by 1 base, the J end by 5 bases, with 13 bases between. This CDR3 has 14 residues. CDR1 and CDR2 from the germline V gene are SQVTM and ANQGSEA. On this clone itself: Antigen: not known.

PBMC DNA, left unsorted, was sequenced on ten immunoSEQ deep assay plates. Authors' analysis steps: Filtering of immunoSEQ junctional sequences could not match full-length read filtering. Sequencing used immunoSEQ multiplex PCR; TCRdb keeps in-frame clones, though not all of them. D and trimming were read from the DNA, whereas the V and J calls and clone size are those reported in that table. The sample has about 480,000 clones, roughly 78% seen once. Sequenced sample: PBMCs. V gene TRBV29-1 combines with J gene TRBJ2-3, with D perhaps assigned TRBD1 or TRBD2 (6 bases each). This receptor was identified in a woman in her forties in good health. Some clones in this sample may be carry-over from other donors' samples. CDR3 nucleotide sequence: TGCAGCGTTGAAGTAGGGGGGCTTCAAGATACGCAGTATTTT. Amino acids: CSVEVGGLQDTQYF.